This T cell receptor beta chain was retrieved from a study of T cells in Graves' hyperthyroidism and ophthalmopathy. Study findings and constraints: Within blood appeared most thyroid clonotypes that had expanded above 0.001. Prediction of ophthalmopathy progression came a median around 6.5 months pre-onset.

Worth noting for this clonotype: What it recognizes is unknown.

RNA transcripts yielded amplified TCR beta CDR3 regions. Primed by the HTBI set, a first-round RT-PCR was run on the TCR CDR3. MiXCR was run by TCRdb on the multiplex PCR reads, yielding one entry per CDR3 protein. The data hold 340,000 or so distinct CDR3 sequences, with about 20% observed a single time. Germline CDR1 reads SGHKS; CDR2 reads YYEKEE (reference sequence). The CDR3 totals 18 residues. With 4 bases removed from V and 2 bases from J, the gap between germline ends came to 22 bases. This chain uses TRBV5-5 with TRBJ2-1; D is undetermined. This TCR was sampled from a woman aged 45-65 years with Graves' hyperthyroidism. Sequencing was done on a sample of blood. CDR3: CASSPNTPTDNTYNEQFF. DNA of the CDR3: TGTGCCAGCAGCCCCAATACCCCCACTGACAATACCTACAATGAGCAGTTCTTC. Combining the CDR3 with reference TRBV5-5 and TRBJ2-1 gives the whole variable domain DAGVTQSPTHLIKTRGQQVTLRCSPISGHKSVSWYQQVLGQGPQFIFQYYEKEERGRGNFPDRFSARQFPNYSSELNVNALLLGDSALYLCASSPNTPTDNTYNEQFFGPGTRLTVL.